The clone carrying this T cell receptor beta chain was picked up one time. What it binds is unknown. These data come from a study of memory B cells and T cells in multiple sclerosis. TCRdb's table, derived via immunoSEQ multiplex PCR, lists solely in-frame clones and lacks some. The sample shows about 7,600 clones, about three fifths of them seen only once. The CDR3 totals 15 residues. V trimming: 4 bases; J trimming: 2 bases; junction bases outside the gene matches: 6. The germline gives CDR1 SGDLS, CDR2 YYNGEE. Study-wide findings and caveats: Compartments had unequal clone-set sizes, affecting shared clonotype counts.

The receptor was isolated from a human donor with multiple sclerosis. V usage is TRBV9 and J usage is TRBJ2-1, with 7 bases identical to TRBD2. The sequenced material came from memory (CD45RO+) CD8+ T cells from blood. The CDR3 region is CASSPREVPYNEQFF. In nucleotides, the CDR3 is TGTGCCAGCAGCCCACGGGAGGTCCCCTACAATGAGCAGTTCTTC.